The rows below give T cell receptor beta chains drawn from one sample of a study of CD8 T cells in ankylosing spondylitis. TCRdb reprocessed the 5' RACE reads via MiXCR and lists one record per CDR3 protein. The repertoire includes about 240,000 distinct CDR3 sequences, around 7.8% of them detected once, and around 7% sits in the top ten. The sequencing sample was made of blood, either unsorted or a sorted T cell fraction (not recorded which). These receptors originate from a male donor with ankylosing spondylitis or in good health (not recorded which). Each CDR3 is given with its conserved first and last residue. The order of the fields is CDR3 protein, V gene, J gene.

CSAAGGRQDEQYF,TRBV20-1,TRBJ2-7
CSARDRDRGYYEQYF,TRBV20-1,TRBJ2-7
CSATAGTDYNEQFF,TRBV20-1,TRBJ2-1
CASSLALLAGGLYYEQYF,TRBV7-2,TRBJ2-7
CASSPPVAGANTEAFF,TRBV3-1,TRBJ1-1
CASSLDGTDLSGANVLTF,TRBV7-8,TRBJ2-6
CSARGGDAPYEQYF,TRBV20-1,TRBJ2-7
CASSLEVGANYGYTF,TRBV11-2,TRBJ1-2
CASSLGGRGYEQYF,TRBV27,TRBJ2-7
CASSSRQGVNSPLHF,TRBV9,TRBJ1-6
CSVEDGPELAKNIQYF,TRBV29-1,TRBJ2-4
CSARAGRGRGTEAFF,TRBV20-1,TRBJ1-1
CASSLAGGGDTEAFF,TRBV7-9,TRBJ1-1
CASSPMGQKKNIQYF,TRBV5-1,TRBJ2-4
CASSPGQGLSGYTF,TRBV5-1,TRBJ1-2
CAWRGTGSNTGELFF,TRBV30,TRBJ2-2
CASSPGQLLNTEAFF,TRBV9,TRBJ1-1
CASSLSDRGPEQYF,TRBV7-2,TRBJ2-7
CSADDRASDTQYF,TRBV20-1,TRBJ2-3
CASSSPGQPNTEAFF,TRBV7-6,TRBJ1-1
CASSEYIRTSGRLNEQFF,TRBV25-1,TRBJ2-1
CSARDLTGLGTEAFF,TRBV20-1,TRBJ1-1
CASSLQGALGTEAFF,TRBV12-3/TRBV12-4,TRBJ1-1
CASSYRGGRTPTLYEQYF,TRBV6-5,TRBJ2-7